The 17 T cell receptor beta chains reported below all come from one sample, sequenced in a study of OX40 agonist ivuxolimab in advanced cancers. The method behind the library was the immunoSEQ multiplex PCR assay. TCRdb stores this immuneACCESS table with in-frame sequences only. Part of the clones is absent; in the studies checked, under half of the shortfall reflects unresolved V genes, and no reason is known for the rest. The sample table holds fewer than 65,000 clones, of which 86% were seen once. The top ten constitute over 0.45% of the sample. This material consisted of CD4+ or CD8+ T cells sorted from blood, taken in a trial of the OX40 agonist ivuxolimab. These receptors were obtained from an adult with an advanced solid tumor such as melanoma, head and neck, liver or kidney cancer.

V usage is TRBV5-1 and J usage is TRBJ1-4; D remains ambiguous. The CDR3 has 13 amino acids. Germline CDR1 reads SGHRS; CDR2 reads YFSETQ. Trimming cost V 0 bases and J 5 bases, with 5 bases left between them. The CDR3 loop is CASSLAQNEKLFF. The CDR3 bases are TGCGCCAGCAGCTTGGCCCAAAATGAAAAACTGTTTTTT.

V usage is TRBV5-1 and J usage is TRBJ1-1, with 11 positions matching TRBD1. V was pared by 4 bases and J by 1 base, with 6 bases of the junction left unmatched. The CDR3 consists of 16 residues. The germline CDR1 and CDR2 sequences are SGHRS and YFSETQ. The CDR3 nucleotides are TGCGCCAGCAGCCCCGGACAGGGGGCACCGAACACTGAAGCTTTCTTT. Amino acid sequence: CASSPGQGAPNTEAFF.

The V gene is TRBV30, the J gene TRBJ2-3; 7 bases map to TRBD1. Germline values: CDR1 GTSNPN, CDR2 SVGIG (reference sequence). V lost 5 bases, J lost 2 bases, and 10 bases stayed unmatched. The CDR3 covers 15 residues. The chain's CDR3 is CAWGGRDRYTDTQYF. The CDR3 nucleotides read TGTGCCTGGGGCGGAAGGGACAGATACACAGATACGCAGTATTTT.

This chain connects TRBV19 to TRBJ2-2; D perhaps matches TRBD1 (5 bases). V was shortened by 6 bases and J by 2 bases, with 16 bases between the two germline ends. CDR1 is LNHDA and CDR2 is SQIVND in the germline V gene (reference sequence). The CDR3 length is 16 residues. CDR3 amino acids: CASRNLETANTGELFF. CDR3 DNA: TGTGCCAGTAGGAATTTGGAGACAGCCAACACCGGGGAGCTGTTTTTT. Full variable domain (outside the CDR3, taken from reference TRBV19 and TRBJ2-2): DGGITQSPKYLFRKEGQNVTLSCEQNLNHDAMYWYRQDPGQGLRLIYYSQIVNDFQKGDIAEGYSVSREKKESFPLTVTSAQKNPTAFYLCASRNLETANTGELFFGEGSRLTVL.

The chain employs TRBV6-5 and TRBJ2-5, with D maybe TRBD2 (6 bases). V was cut by 5 bases and J by 2 bases, with 12 bases left in between. The CDR3 loop spans 14 amino acids. Per germline, CDR1 MNHEY and CDR2 SVGAGI. CDR3 sequence: CASSRSSVQETQYF. In DNA, the CDR3 is TGTGCCAGCAGTAGATCTAGCGTACAAGAGACCCAGTACTTC.

The V and J genes are TRBV10-3 and TRBJ2-1; possibly TRBD1 for D (6 bases). The germline V gene encodes CDR1 ENHRY and CDR2 SYGVKD. The CDR3 runs 16 residues. V lost 2 bases, J lost 6 bases, and 17 bases lay in between. The CDR3 protein is CAISELSWQGINEQFF. The CDR3 region has the DNA TGTGCCATCAGTGAGCTATCATGGCAGGGGATCAATGAGCAGTTCTTC.

This chain uses TRBV4-3 with TRBJ1-3, with D possibly matching TRBD1 (6 bases). This CDR3 region has 15 residues. From germline, CDR1 is LGHNA and CDR2 YSLEER. V was pared by 1 base and J by 4 bases, with 11 bases between. CDR3 region: CASSQGAGVGNTIYF. In nucleotides, the CDR3 is TGCGCCAGCAGCCAAGGGGCAGGGGTGGGAAACACCATATATTTT.

The rearrangement joins TRBV5-1 to TRBJ1-1; TRBD1 aligns across 7 bases. The junction had 15 bases not matched to a gene; V was cut back by 1 base and J by 0 bases. The CDR3 is 19 residues long. The germline V gene has CDR1 SGHRS and CDR2 YFSETQ. In DNA, the CDR3 is TGCGCCAGCAGCTTGCGCCTCTCAGGACAGGACGAGATGAACACTGAAGCTTTCTTT. Its translation: CASSLRLSGQDEMNTEAFF.

This clone was observed a single time. The rearrangement uses TRBV5-6 and TRBJ1-3; no reliable D call. This CDR3 contains 15 residues. The V and J ends lost 0 bases and 2 bases respectively, with 9 bases between them. Germline CDR1 is SGHDT and CDR2 is YYEEEE. The CDR3 is CASSLGPRTGNTIYF. DNA for the CDR3: TGTGCCAGCAGCTTGGGGCCCCGTACTGGAAACACCATATATTTT.

The rearrangement uses TRBV5-6 and TRBJ2-5; 16 positions match TRBD2. V was clipped by 0 bases and J by 3 bases; unmatched bases: 8. CDR1 and CDR2 from the germline V gene are SGHDT and YYEEEE. The CDR3 runs to 19 residues. The CDR3 sequence: CASSLAGLAGGVLKETQYF. The DNA for the CDR3 is TGTGCCAGCAGCTTGGCGGGACTAGCGGGGGGGGTACTGAAAGAGACCCAGTACTTC. The whole variable domain, remainder taken from reference TRBV5-6 and TRBJ2-5, is DAGVTQSPTHLIKTRGQQVTLRCSPKSGHDTVSWYQQALGQGPQFIFQYYEEEERQRGNFPDRFSGHQFPNYSSELNVNALLLGDSALYLCASSLAGLAGGVLKETQYFGPGTRLLVL.

V gene TRBV15 combines with J gene TRBJ2-5; D possibly uses TRBD1 or TRBD2 (5 bases each). This CDR3 is built from 13 residues. Per the germline V gene, CDR1 is LNHNV and CDR2 is YYDKDF (reference sequence). V was clipped by 8 bases and J by 2 bases, with 12 bases between them. The CDR3: CATARGPQETQYF. The CDR3 coding sequence is TGTGCCACCGCAAGGGGACCGCAAGAGACCCAGTACTTC.

The genes are TRBV5-4 and TRBJ2-3; D perhaps matches TRBD1 (6 bases). V dropped 2 bases and J dropped 0 bases, with 7 bases sitting between them. CDR1 SGHNT and CDR2 YYREEE come from the germline V gene (reference sequence). CDR3 size: 14 residues. CDR3 coding DNA: TGTGCCAGCAGCTTCGGACAGAGCACAGATACGCAGTATTTT. This codes for CASSFGQSTDTQYF.

The gene calls are TRBV5-1 and TRBJ2-7; no clear D. Trimming left V 5 bases short and J 3 bases short, with 9 bases between. The CDR3 sequence is 12 residues long. CDR1 is SGHRS, CDR2 YFSETQ, per germline. This chain's CDR3 is CASSGIDYEQYF. The CDR3 region has the DNA TGCGCCAGCAGTGGGATCGACTACGAGCAGTACTTC.

The V and J genes are TRBV7-3 and TRBJ2-3, with D hard to call. This CDR3 spans 15 amino acids. V was trimmed by 2 bases and J by 1 base, leaving 10 bases between them. Germline CDR1 and CDR2: SGHTA and FQGTGA. The CDR3 reads CASSLQPGGTDTQYF. For the CDR3, the DNA is TGTGCCAGCAGCTTACAACCAGGAGGCACAGATACGCAGTATTTT.

This clone was seen a few times. The rearrangement uses TRBV19 and TRBJ1-1; D gene uncertain. V gave up 9 bases and J gave up 6 bases, with 11 bases separating them. The CDR3 sequence is 11 residues long. Germline CDR1 and CDR2: LNHDA and SQIVND (reference sequence). The CDR3 DNA is TGTGCCAGCCTGGGGTACGCTGAAGCTTTCTTT. Translated, it gives CASLGYAEAFF.

The genes are TRBV2 and TRBJ2-6, with 9 bases fitting TRBD1. V trimming: 9 bases; J trimming: 0 bases; junction bases outside the gene matches: 3. CDR3 size: 15 residues. The V gene's germline CDR1 is SNHLY and CDR2 FYNNEI. The CDR3 spells CARGQGVSGANVLTF. For the CDR3, the DNA is TGTGCCAGGGGACAGGGCGTCTCTGGGGCCAACGTCCTGACTTTC.

This rearrangement joins TRBV5-1 to TRBJ2-1; either TRBD1 or TRBD2 may supply D (5 bases each). Trimming took 1 base from V and 2 from J, leaving 10 bases between them. CDR1 and CDR2 (germline): SGHRS, YFSETQ. The length of the CDR3 is 15 residues. The CDR3 protein is CASSLPRDAYNEQFF. Written as DNA, the CDR3 is TGCGCCAGCAGCTTGCCCAGGGACGCCTACAATGAGCAGTTCTTC.